One sample yielded the 21 T cell receptor beta chains listed below, sequenced in a study of identical twins (dated by TCRdb to the mid-2010s). Receptors were amplified or captured by 5' RACE. The instrument given in TCRdb is Illumina HiSeq 2000. TCRdb passed the public sequencing reads through fastp at Q25 and MiXCR, retaining productive beta sequences. Every distinct CDR3 protein forms one entry, paired with its most common genes and DNA. This sample has approximately 1.8 million distinct CDR3 sequences in its table, and around 29% of those were observed once. Of the sample, more than 0.25% falls within the top ten clones. What was sequenced was cord blood. Every receptor here comes from a newborn girl in good health.

The chain couples TRBV7-2 to TRBJ2-7; TRBD2 agrees at 12 bases. Germline CDR1 is SGHTA and CDR2 is FQGNSA. This CDR3 is 17 amino acids long. With 5 bases clipped from V and 3 bases from J, the junction kept 11 bases outside the gene matches. CDR3 nucleotides: TGTGCCAGCAGCGTCTCTAGCGGGGGGGGTGTTTTCTACGAGCAGTACTTC. Translating gives CASSVSSGGGVFYEQYF.

This clonotype was detected only a few times. This sequence joins TRBV21-1 and TRBJ1-1; TRBD1, as called in the table, went unchecked against the DNA. TRBV21-1 is tagged as a pseudogene. The CDR3 is 17 residues long. The CDR3 reads CASSPIEPGTENTEAFF. CDR3 coding DNA: TGTGCCAGCAGCCCGATAGAGCCCGGGACAGAGAACACTGAAGCTTTCTTT.

CDR3 protein: CATSSTGVSYGYTF. DNA of the CDR3: TGTGCCACCAGCTCCACAGGGGTATCATATGGCTACACCTTC. The V gene is TRBV24-1, the J gene TRBJ1-2; 7 nucleotides align to TRBD1. CDR3 length: 14 amino acids. The germline V gene has CDR1 KGHDR and CDR2 SFDVKD. The junction had 9 bases not matched to a gene; V was cut back by 7 bases and J by 5 bases.

V is TRBV12-3 or TRBV12-4 and J is TRBJ1-3; tentative D call: TRBD1 (5 bases). The CDR3 is made up of 14 amino acids. V shed 3 bases and J shed 5 bases, with 11 bases lying between them. The CDR3 region has the DNA TGTGCCAGCAGTTTCGGGACGCGGAGAAACACCATATATTTT. Its translation: CASSFGTRRNTIYF.

The chain uses TRBV20-1 and TRBJ2-3; D perhaps matches TRBD2 (5 bases). V lost 3 bases to trimming and J lost 2 bases, with 15 bases between them. This CDR3 region has 15 residues. The V gene's germline CDR1 is DFQATT and CDR2 SNEGSKA (reference sequence). The CDR3 spells CSARRRTPYTDTQYF. CDR3 in DNA: TGCAGTGCTAGGCGGCGGACTCCATACACAGATACGCAGTATTTT.

The rearrangement links TRBV29-1 to TRBJ2-5; maybe TRBD1 (5 bases). This CDR3 spans 12 amino acids. V was trimmed by 6 bases and J by 0 bases, leaving 8 bases between them. Looked up from germline, CDR1 is SQVTM and CDR2 is ANQGSEA. The CDR3 DNA sequence: TGCAGCGTCGACAGCTACCAAGAGACCCAGTACTTC. It translates to CSVDSYQETQYF.

The chain couples TRBV5-1 to TRBJ2-6; tentative D call: TRBD2 (5 bases). Deletions cut 1 base from V and 0 bases from J, with 14 bases between. Germline CDR1 SGHRS, CDR2 YFSETQ. This CDR3 has 18 amino acids. The CDR3 protein is CASSLLVRGSSGANVLTF. CDR3 DNA: TGCGCCAGCAGCTTGTTAGTCCGGGGTAGCTCTGGGGCCAACGTCCTGACTTTC.

A few counts support this clonotype. The chain couples TRBV19 to TRBJ1-4; weak D call: TRBD1 (5 bases). The CDR3 is made up of 14 amino acids. The germline V and J ends were trimmed by 9 bases and 5 bases, with 16 bases remaining between them. From germline, CDR1 is LNHDA and CDR2 SQIVND (reference sequence). This CDR3 is CASQFSGGNEKLFF. CDR3 DNA sequence: TGTGCCAGCCAATTCAGCGGGGGGAATGAAAAACTGTTTTTT.

This clonotype was counted ten times or more. This sequence joins TRBV10-3 and TRBJ2-3, with D hard to call. The CDR3 has 14 amino acids. Between the trimmed V and J ends, which lost 5 bases and 0 bases, there was a span of 9 bases. The germline V gene encodes CDR1 ENHRY and CDR2 SYGVKD. For the CDR3, the DNA is TGTGCCATCAGTCCGGGTGGGAGCACAGATACGCAGTATTTT. Translated: CAISPGGSTDTQYF.

This clonotype was seen more than once but under ten times. This sequence joins TRBV20-1 and TRBJ1-4; D uncertain. V was clipped by 7 bases and J by 10 bases, with 19 bases between them. The germline CDR1 and CDR2 sequences are DFQATT and SNEGSKA (reference sequence). The CDR3 has 13 residues. The CDR3 protein is CSVSRDGRGKLFF. Written as DNA, the CDR3 is TGCAGTGTCTCTAGGGATGGTCGGGGAAAACTGTTTTTT.

This clonotype was observed a handful of times. This CDR3 is CSAPRGVSTDTQYF. The CDR3 coding sequence is TGCAGTGCGCCTAGGGGGGTTAGCACAGATACGCAGTATTTT. This chain joins TRBV20-1 and TRBJ2-3; D possibly matches TRBD1 or TRBD2 (6 bases each). Trimming took 6 bases from V and 0 from J, leaving 13 bases between them. Germline loops: CDR1 DFQATT, CDR2 SNEGSKA (reference sequence). This CDR3 has 14 amino acids.

About this clonotype itself: A much larger clone is a single base away; this may be a read error. V gene TRBV7-8 combines with J gene TRBJ2-1, with 14 nucleotides matching TRBD2. The J call may be mistaken, given a closer DNA end match to TRBJ2-7. This CDR3 has 18 residues. Per germline, CDR1 SGHVS and CDR2 FQNEAQ. CDR3 in DNA: TGTGCCAGCAGCTTACCAGGGACTAGCGGGAGCTCCTACAATGAGCAGTACTTC. Translating gives CASSLPGTSGSSYNEQYF.

The CDR3 DNA reads as TGTGCCAGCAGTTCCCGTGGGTTTTCTAATGAAAAACTGTTTTTT. It yields the protein CASSSRGFSNEKLFF. J is TRBJ1-4 and V is TRBV27; no definite D call. The ends were cut back, 4 bases at V and 3 bases at J, with 12 bases in the middle. The CDR3 spans 15 residues. Per the germline V gene, CDR1 is MNHEY and CDR2 is SMNVEV (reference sequence).

This clonotype showed up just a few times. The chain joins TRBV9 to TRBJ2-3; no clear D gene. This CDR3 is built from 16 residues. Germline lookup yields CDR1 SGDLS and CDR2 YYNGEE. Deletions cut 1 base from V and 4 bases from J, with 16 bases between. As DNA, the CDR3 is TGTGCCAGCAGCGTACGCGTGAATAGTTTCGCAGATACGCAGTATTTT. It encodes CASSVRVNSFADTQYF.

In its sample, this clonotype was seen once. V gene TRBV12-3 or TRBV12-4 combines with J gene TRBJ1-1; 7 positions match TRBD1. Losses at the gene ends were 11 bases for V and 4 bases for J; bases not matched to a gene: 10. The CDR3 is made up of 13 amino acids. This CDR3 is CAVRQGGFTEAFF. Written as DNA, the CDR3 is TGTGCCGTGAGACAGGGAGGGTTCACTGAAGCTTTCTTT.

This clonotype was picked up many times. The chain joins TRBV28 to TRBJ2-1; 11 positions match TRBD2. CDR3 length equals 17 residues. Germline-derived CDR1 and CDR2 are MDHEN and SYDVKM. The junction had 16 bases not matched to a gene; V was cut back by 8 bases and J by 7 bases. CDR3 amino acids: CASGLPTSGVFRNEQFF. In DNA form, the CDR3 reads TGTGCCAGCGGGCTCCCGACTAGCGGGGTCTTTCGAAATGAGCAGTTCTTC.

A few counts support this clonotype. The genes are TRBV5-1 and TRBJ1-1; D possibly corresponds to TRBD1 (6 bases). Germline values: CDR1 SGHRS, CDR2 YFSETQ. V gave up 0 bases and J gave up 3 bases, with 12 bases separating them. This CDR3 is 15 amino acids long. The CDR3 DNA reads TGCGCCAGCAGCTTGGAGAGGGGGGAGGACACTGAAGCTTTCTTT. The encoded protein is CASSLERGEDTEAFF.

For this clonotype: Germline is not matched at one junction end, which may reflect a read error. This chain links TRBV5-8 with TRBJ2-7, with 7 bases aligning to TRBD2. CDR1 and CDR2 (germline): SGHTS, YDEGEE. This CDR3 has 11 amino acids. The CDR3 nucleotides read TGTGCCAGCAGAAAAGCGCGGGAGCACTACTTC. As protein: CASRKAREHYF.

The V and J genes are TRBV28 and TRBJ2-1; 13 nucleotides agree with TRBD2. The CDR3 extends over 17 amino acids. CDR1 and CDR2 (germline): MDHEN, SYDVKM. After removal of 3 bases from V and 5 bases from J, the junction contained 7 bases not matched to a gene. CDR3 protein: CASSFRTSGRANNEQFF. CDR3 coding DNA: TGTGCCAGCAGTTTTCGAACTAGCGGGAGGGCCAACAATGAGCAGTTCTTC. Looking up the rest from reference TRBV28 and TRBJ2-1 gives the full variable domain: DVKVTQSSRYLVKRTGEKVFLECVQDMDHENMFWYRQDPGLGLRLIYFSYDVKMKEKGDIPEGYSVSREKKERFSLILESASTNQTSMYLCASSFRTSGRANNEQFFGPGTRLTVL.

The chain uses TRBV20-1 and TRBJ2-1, with 10 positions matching TRBD2. The CDR3 runs 15 residues. The germline gives CDR1 DFQATT, CDR2 SNEGSKA (reference sequence). The V gene end was trimmed by 6 bases and the J gene end by 6 bases; junction bases not matched to a gene: 11. The CDR3 spells CSAVELAGALNEQFF. CDR3 nucleotides: TGCAGTGCCGTAGAGCTAGCGGGGGCCCTCAATGAGCAGTTCTTC.

The chain couples TRBV5-6 to TRBJ2-1; possibly TRBD1 for D (6 bases). Germline V gives CDR1 SGHDT, CDR2 YYEEEE. V lost 3 bases and J 1 base, leaving 17 bases between the germline ends. The CDR3 consists of 17 residues. CDR3 loop: CASSSIPQGRSYNEQFF. The DNA of the CDR3 is TGTGCCAGCAGCTCGATACCACAGGGTAGGTCCTACAATGAGCAGTTCTTC.